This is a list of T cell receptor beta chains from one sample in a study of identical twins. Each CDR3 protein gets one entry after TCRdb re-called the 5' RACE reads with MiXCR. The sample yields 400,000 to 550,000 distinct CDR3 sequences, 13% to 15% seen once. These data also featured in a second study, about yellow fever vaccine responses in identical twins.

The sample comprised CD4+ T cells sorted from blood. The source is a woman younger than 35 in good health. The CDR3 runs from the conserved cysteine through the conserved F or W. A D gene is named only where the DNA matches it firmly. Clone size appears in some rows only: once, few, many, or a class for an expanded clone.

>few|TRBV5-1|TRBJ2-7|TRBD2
CASSLTGTKDSEQYF
TGCGCCAGCAGCTTGACCGGGACTAAGGACTCCGAGCAGTACTTC
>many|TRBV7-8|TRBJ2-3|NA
CASSLRHNTDTQYF
TGTGCCAGCAGCTTGAGACACAACACAGATACGCAGTATTTT
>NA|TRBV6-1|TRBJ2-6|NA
CASKGDSGANVLTF
TGTGCCAGCAAAGGAGACTCTGGGGCCAACGTCCTGACTTTC
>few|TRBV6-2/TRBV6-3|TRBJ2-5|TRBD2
CASRTSGGQETQYF
TGTGCCAGCAGAACTAGCGGGGGACAAGAGACCCAGTACTTC
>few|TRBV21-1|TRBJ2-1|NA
CASSKGRDRGGGSYNEQFF
TGTGCCAGCAGCAAAGGCCGGGACAGGGGTGGGGGGTCTTACAATGAGCAGTTCTTC
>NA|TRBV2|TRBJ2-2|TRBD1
CASAPDRGGTGELFF
TGTGCCAGCGCGCCGGACAGGGGTGGGACCGGGGAGCTGTTTTTT
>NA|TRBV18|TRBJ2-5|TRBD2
CASSLGLAGGRNQETQYF
TGTGCCAGCTCACTCGGACTAGCGGGAGGGCGGAATCAAGAGACCCAGTACTTC
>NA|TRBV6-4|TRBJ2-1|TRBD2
CASSDPSTGTSGGYNEQFF
TGTGCCAGCAGTGACCCGTCCACCGGGACTAGCGGGGGATACAATGAGCAGTTCTTC
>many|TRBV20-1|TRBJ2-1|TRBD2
CSASSLAGGTYNEQFF
TGCAGTGCTAGTTCTCTCGCGGGAGGCACATACAATGAGCAGTTCTTC
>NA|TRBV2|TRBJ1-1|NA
CASLSGYTEAFF
TGTGCCAGCTTATCGGGGTACACTGAAGCTTTCTTT
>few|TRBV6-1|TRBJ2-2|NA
CASLKPASSNTGELFF
TGTGCCAGCCTAAAACCGGCTAGCAGTAACACCGGGGAGCTGTTTTTT
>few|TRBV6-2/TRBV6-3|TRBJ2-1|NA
CASSHQSAEQFF
TGTGCCAGCAGTCATCAGTCTGCAGAGCAGTTCTTC
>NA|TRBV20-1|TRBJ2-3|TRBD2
CSVPLVELAGFDTQYF
TGCAGTGTCCCCTTGGTGGAACTAGCGGGGTTTGATACGCAGTATTTT
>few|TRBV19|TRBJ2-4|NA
CASKDSVAKNIQYF
TGTGCCAGTAAAGACAGTGTAGCCAAAAACATTCAGTACTTC
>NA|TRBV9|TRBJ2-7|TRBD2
CASSVGPAGEYEQYF
TGTGCCAGCAGCGTAGGGCCAGCGGGGGAATACGAGCAGTACTTC
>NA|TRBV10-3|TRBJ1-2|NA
CAISDTSYTF
TGTGCCATCAGTGACACGTCCTACACCTTC
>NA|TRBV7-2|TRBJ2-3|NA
CASSLTRVGTDTQYF
TGTGCCAGCAGCCTCACAAGGGTCGGCACAGATACGCAGTATTTT
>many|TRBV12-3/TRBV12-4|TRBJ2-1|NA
CASSTGSRSQFF
TGTGCCAGCAGCACCGGATCCCGGTCGCAGTTCTTC
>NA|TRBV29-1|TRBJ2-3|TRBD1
CSVGGWGQVEGDTQYF
TGCAGCGTTGGGGGTTGGGGACAGGTCGAGGGAGATACGCAGTATTTT
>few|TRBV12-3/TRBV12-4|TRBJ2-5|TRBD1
CASSRGTGIQETQYF
TGTGCCAGCAGTAGGGGGACAGGGATCCAAGAGACCCAGTACTTC
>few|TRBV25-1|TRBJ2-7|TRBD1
CASRLTGGSYEQYF
TGTGCCAGCAGACTTACAGGGGGCTCCTACGAGCAGTACTTC
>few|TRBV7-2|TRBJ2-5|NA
CASSTGMVGTQYF
TGTGCCAGCAGCACAGGAATGGTTGGCACCCAGTACTTC
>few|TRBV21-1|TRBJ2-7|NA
CASSKHRAQVSYEQYF
TGTGCCAGCAGCAAACATCGGGCGCAGGTCTCCTACGAGCAGTACTTC
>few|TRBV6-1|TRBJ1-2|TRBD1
CASRTSGTGVGYTF
TGTGCCAGCAGAACCTCCGGGACAGGGGTTGGCTACACCTTC
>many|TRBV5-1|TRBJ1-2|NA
CASSFGLNGEIFYGYTF
TGCGCCAGCAGCTTCGGACTGAACGGAGAAATCTTCTATGGCTACACCTTC
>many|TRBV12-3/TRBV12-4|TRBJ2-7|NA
CASSFALYEQYF
TGTGCCAGCAGTTTTGCACTATACGAGCAGTACTTC
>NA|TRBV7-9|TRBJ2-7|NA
CASSYKGGEAYEQYF
TGTGCCAGCAGCTATAAAGGGGGGGAAGCCTACGAGCAGTACTTC
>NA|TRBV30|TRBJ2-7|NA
CACIRGQQYF
TGTGCCTGTATTCGCGGACAGCAGTACTTC
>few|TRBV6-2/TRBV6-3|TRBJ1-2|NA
CASSLGGPLYGYTF
TGTGCCAGCAGCCTGGGAGGGCCGCTCTATGGCTACACCTTC
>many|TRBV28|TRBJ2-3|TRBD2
CASSASGRAGDTQYF
TGTGCCAGCAGTGCTAGCGGGAGGGCCGGAGATACGCAGTATTTT
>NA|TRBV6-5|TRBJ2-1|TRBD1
CASSYGTVYNEQFF
TGTGCCAGCAGTTACGGGACAGTATACAATGAGCAGTTCTTC
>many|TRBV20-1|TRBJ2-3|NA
CSVNPTRAPKDTQYF
TGCAGTGTCAACCCAACCAGGGCACCTAAGGATACGCAGTATTTT
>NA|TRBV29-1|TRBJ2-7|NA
CSVASGSYEQYF
TGCAGCGTTGCTTCTGGGAGCTACGAGCAGTACTTC
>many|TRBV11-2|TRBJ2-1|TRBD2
CASSFSLAGGSYNEQFF
TGTGCCAGCAGCTTCTCTCTAGCGGGGGGGTCGTACAATGAGCAGTTCTTC
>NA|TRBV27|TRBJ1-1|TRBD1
CASPGTAGIPEAFF
TGTGCCAGCCCCGGGACAGCGGGAATCCCTGAAGCTTTCTTT
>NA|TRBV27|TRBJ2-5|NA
CASSPRSWGETQYF
TGTGCCAGCAGTCCACGATCCTGGGGGGAGACCCAGTACTTC
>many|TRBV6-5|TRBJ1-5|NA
CASSLAPQGTSNQPQHF
TGTGCCAGCAGTTTAGCCCCACAGGGAACTAGCAATCAGCCCCAGCATTTT
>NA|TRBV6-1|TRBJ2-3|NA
CASSFKVASTDTQYF
TGTGCCAGCAGCTTTAAAGTGGCGAGCACAGATACGCAGTATTTT
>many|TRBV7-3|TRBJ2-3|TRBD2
CASSLRTRLAEQRALFTDTQYF
TGTGCCAGCAGCTTACGTACGCGACTAGCGGAACAAAGGGCCCTCTTCACAGATACGCAGTATTTT
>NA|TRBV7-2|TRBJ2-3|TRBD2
CASSPPGTSGSLGTQYF
TGTGCCAGCAGCCCCCCCGGGACTAGCGGGAGTTTGGGTACGCAGTATTTT
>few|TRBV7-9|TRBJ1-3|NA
CASSLDWGRPSGNTIYF
TGTGCCAGCAGCTTAGATTGGGGACGGCCCTCTGGAAACACCATATATTTT
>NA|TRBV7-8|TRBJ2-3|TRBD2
CASSTVGASGSTDTQYF
TGTGCCAGCAGCACCGTCGGGGCTAGCGGGAGTACAGATACGCAGTATTTT
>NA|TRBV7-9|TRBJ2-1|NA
CASSLRGRNEQFF
TGTGCCAGCAGCTTAAGGGGACGGAATGAGCAGTTCTTC
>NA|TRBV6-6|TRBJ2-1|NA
CASSYLARSEQFF
TGTGCCAGCAGTTACCTTGCCCGGTCTGAGCAGTTCTTC
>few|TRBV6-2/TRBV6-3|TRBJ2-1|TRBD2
CASSYQGLAAHNEQFF
TGTGCCAGCAGTTACCAGGGACTAGCTGCCCACAATGAGCAGTTCTTC
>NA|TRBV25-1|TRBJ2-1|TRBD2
CASVGAGAYNEQFF
TGTGCCAGCGTTGGTGCGGGAGCTTACAATGAGCAGTTCTTC
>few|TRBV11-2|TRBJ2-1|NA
CASSSGWAGVSGEIRDEQFF
TGTGCCAGCAGCTCCGGTTGGGCAGGGGTGTCGGGAGAGATTAGAGATGAGCAGTTCTTC
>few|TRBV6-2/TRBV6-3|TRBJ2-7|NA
CASSYFQPRGGNEQYF
TGTGCCAGCAGTTACTTCCAGCCGAGAGGAGGAAACGAGCAGTACTTC